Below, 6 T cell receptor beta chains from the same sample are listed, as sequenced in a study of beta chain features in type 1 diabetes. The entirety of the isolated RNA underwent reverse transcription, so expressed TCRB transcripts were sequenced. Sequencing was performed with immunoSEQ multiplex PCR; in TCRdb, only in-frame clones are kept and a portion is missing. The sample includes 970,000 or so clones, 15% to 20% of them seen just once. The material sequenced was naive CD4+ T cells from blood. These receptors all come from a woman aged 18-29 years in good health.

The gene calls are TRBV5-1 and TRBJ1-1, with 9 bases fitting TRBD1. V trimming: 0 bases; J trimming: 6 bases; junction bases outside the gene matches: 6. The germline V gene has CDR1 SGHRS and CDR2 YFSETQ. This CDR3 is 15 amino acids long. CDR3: CASSLAQGAGSEAFF. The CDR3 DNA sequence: TGCGCCAGCAGCTTGGCACAGGGGGCGGGCTCTGAAGCTTTCTTT. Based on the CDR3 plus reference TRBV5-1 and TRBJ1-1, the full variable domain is KAGVTQTPRYLIKTRGQQVTLSCSPISGHRSVSWYQQTPGQGLQFLFEYFSETQRNKGNFPGRFSGRQFSNSRSEMNVSTLELGDSALYLCASSLAQGAGSEAFFGQGTRLTVV.

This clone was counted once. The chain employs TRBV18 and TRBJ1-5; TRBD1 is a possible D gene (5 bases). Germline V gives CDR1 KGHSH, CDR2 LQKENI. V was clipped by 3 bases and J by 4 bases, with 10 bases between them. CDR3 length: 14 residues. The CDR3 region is CASSPGGRNQPQHF. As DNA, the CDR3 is TGTGCCAGCTCACCTGGGGGACGGAATCAGCCCCAGCATTTT.

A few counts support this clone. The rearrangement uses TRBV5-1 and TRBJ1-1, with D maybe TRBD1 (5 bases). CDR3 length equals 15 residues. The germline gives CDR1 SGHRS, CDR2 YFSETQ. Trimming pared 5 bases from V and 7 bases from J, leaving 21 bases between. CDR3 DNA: TGCGCCAGCAGTTTTAGGGGACGACGGACTAATGAAGCTTTCTTT. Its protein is CASSFRGRRTNEAFF.

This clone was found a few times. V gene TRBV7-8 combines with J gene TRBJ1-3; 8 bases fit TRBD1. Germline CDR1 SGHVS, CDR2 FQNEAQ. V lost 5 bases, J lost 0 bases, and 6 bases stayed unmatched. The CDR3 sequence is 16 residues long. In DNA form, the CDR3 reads TGTGCCAGCAGCACACAGGGGGTGATCTCTGGAAACACCATATATTTT. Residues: CASSTQGVISGNTIYF.

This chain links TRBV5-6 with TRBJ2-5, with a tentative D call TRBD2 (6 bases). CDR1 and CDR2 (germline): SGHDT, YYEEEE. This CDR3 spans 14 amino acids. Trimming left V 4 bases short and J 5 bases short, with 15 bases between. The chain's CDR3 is CASSGRSLGETQYF. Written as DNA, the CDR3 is TGTGCCAGCAGCGGGAGGTCCCTGGGGGAGACCCAGTACTTC.

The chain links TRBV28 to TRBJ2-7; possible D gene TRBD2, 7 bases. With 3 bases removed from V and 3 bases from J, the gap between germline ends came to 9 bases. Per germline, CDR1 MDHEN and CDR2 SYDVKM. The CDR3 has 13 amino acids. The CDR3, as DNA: TGTGCCAGCAGTTTGCGGGGGCGCTACGAGCAGTACTTC. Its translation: CASSLRGRYEQYF.